This T cell receptor beta chain was sequenced in a study of beta chain features in type 1 diabetes. All of the isolated RNA was reverse transcribed, so expressed TCRB transcripts were sequenced. Sequencing was performed with immunoSEQ multiplex PCR; in TCRdb, only in-frame clones are kept and a portion is missing. The table records 330,000 or so clones, 14% of them present only once. This clone appeared a few times. Source material: central memory CD4+ T cells from blood. This sequence originates from a man between 25 and 39 years old in good health.

The CDR3 loop reads CASSRWTGEEEKLFF. The CDR3 DNA follows: TGCGCCAGCAGCAGATGGACAGGGGAGGAGGAAAAACTGTTTTTT. This chain links TRBV5-1 with TRBJ1-4; 9 positions match TRBD1. This CDR3 region has 15 residues. CDR1 is SGHRS and CDR2 is YFSETQ in the germline V gene. V was pared by 4 bases and J by 8 bases, with 9 bases of the junction left unmatched.